The rows below give T cell receptor beta chains drawn from one sample of a study of T-cell reconstitution after alpha-beta-depleted transplantation in children. In TCRdb, the PCR reads were re-called with MiXCR into one record per CDR3 protein. The sample holds fewer than 400,000 distinct CDR3 sequences, over 20% seen once. Sequencing used PBMCs, mostly from graft donor cells, obtained 180 days after TCRalphabeta/CD19-depleted stem cell transplant. The receptors stem from a male patient between 10 and 17 years old who had a stem cell transplant for acute lymphoblastic leukemia, so the T cells may come from the graft donor. Both conserved end residues are trimmed from each CDR3.

j_call | v_call | cdr3_aa
TRBJ2-3 | TRBV7-9 | ASGGRGLAETDTQY
TRBJ2-7 | TRBV7-9 | ASSFGSGAVYEQY
TRBJ1-5 | TRBV7-9 | ASTNWVDQPQH
TRBJ2-7 | TRBV6-4 | ACPGQAYEQY
TRBJ2-4 | TRBV10-3 | AIPVLAKNIQY
TRBJ2-3 | TRBV20-1 | SARDPRTSGRLDTQY
TRBJ2-7 | TRBV20-1 | SARDDRGYGYEQY
TRBJ2-1 | TRBV2 | ASKGGGWNEQF
TRBJ2-3 | TRBV19 | ASSMDGTGTDTQY
TRBJ2-5 | TRBV7-2 | ASSLSGLTFQETQY
TRBJ2-3 | TRBV5-1 | ASSFGRGLAQQTSTDTQY
TRBJ2-7 | TRBV20-1 | SAAPSSGLTYEQY
TRBJ2-1 | TRBV4-2 | ASSRTGTSGIRYNEQF
TRBJ2-2 | TRBV29-1 | SVGRTGVSGELF
TRBJ2-5 | TRBV28 | ASSLAYGLSGGKETQY
TRBJ2-1 | TRBV5-1 | ASSLTEILAGGHEQF
TRBJ2-2 | TRBV19 | ASLNSYGELF
TRBJ2-3 | TRBV24-1 | ATSDFPTTGGRTDTQY
TRBJ2-5 | TRBV2 | AISFGLAGGGSQETQY
TRBJ2-1 | TRBV7-9 | ASRLASGRFGYNEQF
TRBJ2-2 | TRBV5-1 | ASSSYKNTGELF
TRBJ1-4 | TRBV5-1 | ASSFQGPRAEKLF
TRBJ2-7 | TRBV10-3 | AISEFADSSYEQY
TRBJ2-7 | TRBV4-1 | ASSQVTSGRGEQY
TRBJ2-7 | TRBV9 | ASSRRDAGTVAYEQY
TRBJ1-1 | TRBV29-1 | SVEENTEAF
TRBJ2-2 | TRBV2 | ASSERGPGELF
TRBJ2-1 | TRBV7-6 | ASSLAFKSGRGHGNEQF
TRBJ2-7 | TRBV5-1 | ASRDGRTYEQY
TRBJ2-3 | TRBV6-5 | ASEDGTDTQY
TRBJ2-3 | TRBV21-1 | ASSPDRLTDTQY
TRBJ2-1 | TRBV29-1 | SVEGTSGYNEQF
TRBJ2-1 | TRBV20-1 | SARGLAGVSYNEQF
TRBJ1-1 | TRBV27 | ASSSGQGASENTEAF
TRBJ1-4 | TRBV10-3 | AISESAGANEKLF
TRBJ2-3 | TRBV10-3 | AISPQGAMISNTQY
TRBJ1-1 | TRBV20-1 | SASRDYEAF
TRBJ2-2 | TRBV11-2 | ASRLHGQGLTGELF
TRBJ2-7 | TRBV11-3 | ASSSGLSKGEQY
TRBJ2-7 | TRBV29-1 | SVALKLVDYEQY
TRBJ1-2 | TRBV4-1 | ASSQDRKQGAAYGYT
TRBJ2-2 | TRBV27 | ASSLLSGGKNTGELF
TRBJ2-1 | TRBV24-1 | ATSDLGGTGLGNEQF
TRBJ2-1 | TRBV24-1 | ATSDLSTGSYNEQF
TRBJ2-2 | TRBV5-1 | ASSEVAGLSTGELF